Following are 24 T cell receptor beta chains from one sample sequenced in a study of blood T cells in healthy people across ages. Next came a second PCR, run for about 7 to 12 cycles, which used a sample-barcoded 5' primer along with a J-beta primer mix. MiXCR was run by TCRdb on the 5' RACE reads, yielding one entry per CDR3 protein. This table holds 800,000 or so distinct CDR3 sequences, roughly 25% found once. Separately, the same data were catalogued under a study of T cells of mothers and their children.

The sequencing sample was made of blood. The receptors shown here come from a boy aged 5 to 17 in good health.

The J gene is TRBJ2-3, the V gene TRBV14; D is unresolved. V lost 4 bases to trimming and J lost 0 bases, with 11 bases between them. The CDR3 is 15 amino acids. The germline gives CDR1 SGHDN, CDR2 FVKESK. The CDR3 protein is CASSPTLGSTDTQYF. In DNA, the CDR3 is TGTGCCAGCAGCCCGACCTTAGGCAGCACAGATACGCAGTATTTT.

This chain connects TRBV13 to TRBJ2-3; no firm D call. The germline V and J ends were trimmed by 7 bases and 0 bases, with 14 bases remaining between them. Germline CDR1 and CDR2: PRHDT and FYEKMQ (reference sequence). This CDR3 comprises 15 residues. CDR3 nucleotide sequence: TGTGCCAGCACTTCGGTGGGCCGTAGCACAGATACGCAGTATTTT. Its translation: CASTSVGRSTDTQYF.

The chain links TRBV9 to TRBJ1-2; D uncertain. Germline V gene lookup returns CDR1 SGDLS and CDR2 YYNGEE. The V and J ends lost 3 bases and 0 bases respectively, with 9 bases between them. The CDR3 sequence is 14 residues long. CDR3: CASSDAGANYGYTF. CDR3 bases: TGTGCCAGCAGCGATGCCGGGGCTAACTATGGCTACACCTTC.

V gene TRBV4-1 combines with J gene TRBJ2-7; D remains unclear. The V end was cut by 3 bases, the J end by 7 bases, with 10 bases between. CDR1 and CDR2 (germline): MGHRA, YSYEKL. The CDR3 is made up of 12 amino acids. This CDR3 reads CASSQAFGEQYF. DNA for the CDR3: TGCGCCAGCAGCCAGGCCTTCGGAGAGCAGTACTTC.

This clonotype occurred a few times. This rearrangement joins TRBV5-1 to TRBJ1-5, with 7 nucleotides matching TRBD1. V lost 4 bases to trimming and J lost 12 bases; unmatched junction nucleotides: 13. Germline V gene data show CDR1 as SGHRS and CDR2 as YFSETQ. CDR3 length equals 14 residues. The CDR3 DNA sequence: TGCGCCAGCAGCCAAGGGACAGCCGATAGTGTCCAGCATTTT. Translating it yields CASSQGTADSVQHF. The full variable domain, with the rest looked up from reference TRBV5-1 and TRBJ1-5, is KAGVTQTPRYLIKTRGQQVTLSCSPISGHRSVSWYQQTPGQGLQFLFEYFSETQRNKGNFPGRFSGRQFSNSRSEMNVSTLELGDSALYLCASSQGTADSVQHFGDGTRLSIL.

The chain links TRBV28 to TRBJ2-3; D might be TRBD1 (6 bases). In germline, CDR1 is MDHEN, CDR2 SYDVKM. With 7 bases removed from V and 6 bases from J, the gap between germline ends came to 11 bases. The CDR3 is 12 amino acids. CDR3 sequence reads: CASNNDRDTQYF. The CDR3 DNA reads TGTGCCAGCAACAATGACAGGGATACGCAGTATTTT. Full variable domain (missing parts from reference TRBV28 and TRBJ2-3): DVKVTQSSRYLVKRTGEKVFLECVQDMDHENMFWYRQDPGLGLRLIYFSYDVKMKEKGDIPEGYSVSREKKERFSLILESASTNQTSMYLCASNNDRDTQYFGPGTRLTVL.

This clonotype was counted ten times or more. This chain links TRBV14 with TRBJ2-1, with D possibly matching TRBD2 (6 bases). V lost 1 base, J lost 12 bases, and 16 bases lay in between. Per the germline V gene, CDR1 is SGHDN and CDR2 is FVKESK. The CDR3 contains 14 residues. CDR3 sequence: CASSQADGRTGQFF. The CDR3 coding sequence is TGTGCCAGCAGCCAAGCTGACGGGAGAACGGGGCAGTTCTTC.

This clonotype was counted between two and nine times. This chain links TRBV18 with TRBJ2-3; 7 bases are a match to TRBD2. V lost 4 bases and J lost 0; bases outside the gene matches: 4. CDR3 size: 15 residues. CDR1 and CDR2 (germline): KGHSH, LQKENI. CDR3 in amino acids: CASSRDYLSTDTQYF. The CDR3 nucleotides are TGTGCCAGCTCACGGGACTACCTGAGCACAGATACGCAGTATTTT. The full variable domain, its missing parts supplied by reference TRBV18 and TRBJ2-3, is NAGVMQNPRHLVRRRGQEARLRCSPMKGHSHVYWYRQLPEEGLKFMVYLQKENIIDESGMPKERFSAEFPKEGPSILRIQQVVRGDSAAYFCASSRDYLSTDTQYFGPGTRLTVL.

This clonotype was detected a few times. V is TRBV29-1 and J is TRBJ2-1, with 9 positions matching TRBD2. This CDR3 is 14 amino acids long. Germline V lookup: CDR1 SQVTM, CDR2 ANQGSEA. V was pared by 5 bases and J by 8 bases, with 10 bases of the junction left unmatched. DNA of the CDR3: TGCAGCGTTCATCGCCTGGGACTAGCCGATGAGCAGTTCTTC. Residues: CSVHRLGLADEQFF.

The chain is built from TRBV7-9 and TRBJ1-1; unclear D gene. V was clipped by 0 bases and J by 8 bases, with 16 bases between them. CDR3 length equals 15 residues. Per the germline V gene, CDR1 is SEHNR and CDR2 is FQNEAQ (reference sequence). The CDR3 region has the DNA TGTGCCAGCAGCTTAGCTGGTGGCCGCGCAGTGGAAGCTTTCTTT. Translation gives CASSLAGGRAVEAFF.

The chain combines TRBV5-1 with TRBJ2-5, with TRBD2 matching over 10 bases. With the DNA end fitting TRBJ2-1 better, the J assignment may be wrong. CDR3 length equals 15 residues. The germline V gene encodes CDR1 SGHRS and CDR2 YFSETQ. CDR3 DNA sequence: TGCGCCAGCAGCTTTACTAGCGGGGTCTATAATGAGCAGTTCTTC. This gives the protein CASSFTSGVYNEQFF.

CDR3 in DNA: TGTGCCAGCTCACCACTCCCTTCCTACGAGCAGTACTTC. Its translation: CASSPLPSYEQYF. This chain links TRBV18 with TRBJ2-7; no reliable D call. The CDR3 consists of 13 residues. Trimming shortened V by 1 base and J by 1 base, and 5 bases separated the two germline ends. CDR1 is KGHSH, CDR2 LQKENI, per germline. The variable domain in full, completed from reference TRBV18 and TRBJ2-7, reads NAGVMQNPRHLVRRRGQEARLRCSPMKGHSHVYWYRQLPEEGLKFMVYLQKENIIDESGMPKERFSAEFPKEGPSILRIQQVVRGDSAAYFCASSPLPSYEQYFGPGTRLTVT.

The chain combines TRBV20-1 with TRBJ2-5; a weak D match, TRBD2 (6 bases). The CDR3 is made up of 15 amino acids. The ends were cut back, 0 bases at V and 2 bases at J, with 13 bases in the middle. Germline CDR1 DFQATT, CDR2 SNEGSKA (reference sequence). This CDR3 reads CSARDLLAYQETQYF. CDR3 bases: TGCAGTGCTAGAGATTTGCTAGCGTATCAAGAGACCCAGTACTTC.

This sequence joins TRBV18 and TRBJ1-1; a weak D match, TRBD1 (6 bases). Germline V gene lookup returns CDR1 KGHSH and CDR2 LQKENI. This CDR3 is 17 amino acids long. Trimming stripped 2 bases from V and 2 bases from J, with 18 bases between. This chain's CDR3 is CASSPKGRGIGNTEAFF. DNA for the CDR3: TGTGCCAGCTCACCAAAGGGCAGGGGAATTGGAAACACTGAAGCTTTCTTT. The full variable domain, its missing parts supplied by reference TRBV18 and TRBJ1-1, is NAGVMQNPRHLVRRRGQEARLRCSPMKGHSHVYWYRQLPEEGLKFMVYLQKENIIDESGMPKERFSAEFPKEGPSILRIQQVVRGDSAAYFCASSPKGRGIGNTEAFFGQGTRLTVV.

The CDR3 reads CASSVVAGAAETQYF. DNA of the CDR3: TGTGCCAGCAGCGTAGTAGCGGGAGCGGCAGAGACCCAGTACTTC. The chain carries TRBV9 and TRBJ2-5; 9 bases agree with TRBD2. This CDR3 region has 15 residues. CDR1 is SGDLS and CDR2 is YYNGEE in the germline V gene. Trimming at V came to 0 bases and at J to 4 bases, leaving 4 bases not matched to a gene.

This clonotype was observed a handful of times. J is TRBJ1-5 and V is TRBV7-2; D is undetermined. V shed 3 bases and J shed 2 bases, with 8 bases lying between them. This CDR3 is 14 amino acids long. Germline V gene sequence: CDR1 SGHTA, CDR2 FQGNSA. The CDR3 DNA is TGTGCCAGCAGCTTTCAAACGGGCAATCAGCCCCAGCATTTT. Protein: CASSFQTGNQPQHF. The entire variable domain, with the rest obtained from reference TRBV7-2 and TRBJ1-5, is as follows: GAGVSQSPSNKVTEKGKDVELRCDPISGHTALYWYRQSLGQGLEFLIYFQGNSAPDKSGLPSDRFSAERTGGSVSTLTIQRTQQEDSAVYLCASSFQTGNQPQHFGDGTRLSIL.

The chain joins TRBV20-1 to TRBJ1-4; the D is unclear. Trimming cost V 5 bases and J 0 bases, with 19 bases left between them. Germline lookup yields CDR1 DFQATT and CDR2 SNEGSKA (reference sequence). The CDR3 runs 17 residues. Here the CDR3 DNA reads TGCAGTGCTCCTTTGTCGGGGAAAGGGACAACTAATGAAAAACTGTTTTTT. Residues: CSAPLSGKGTTNEKLFF.

The V call is TRBV5-4, the J call TRBJ2-5; TRBD2 is a possible D gene (6 bases). Trimming removed 3 bases from V and 1 base from J, with 13 bases in between. Germline assignment: CDR1 SGHNT and CDR2 YYREEE (reference sequence). The CDR3 is 15 amino acids. DNA for the CDR3: TGTGCCAGCAGCTCGGGTGGAGGGCTCCAAGAGACCCAGTACTTC. Its translation is CASSSGGGLQETQYF.

This clonotype was seen more than once but under ten times. The junction shows a germline mismatch at one end, possibly a read error. V is TRBV29-1 and J is TRBJ2-7, with D possibly being TRBD1 (6 bases). Germline V lookup: CDR1 SQVTM, CDR2 ANQGSEA. This CDR3 is built from 13 residues. The CDR3 DNA sequence: TGCAGCGCTATAGGGGGAGCCTCCTACAAGCAGTACTTC. Amino acid sequence: CSAIGGASYKQYF.

The chain joins TRBV7-9 to TRBJ1-1; unclear D gene. There are 13 residues in the CDR3. V was shortened by 5 bases and J by 2 bases, with 9 bases between the two germline ends. Germline V gene data show CDR1 as SEHNR and CDR2 as FQNEAQ (reference sequence). CDR3 in amino acids: CASSNIINTEAFF. In DNA form, the CDR3 reads TGTGCCAGCAGCAACATCATTAACACTGAAGCTTTCTTT.

This clonotype was counted a few times. The V call is TRBV27, the J call TRBJ1-4; D not resolved. Germline lookup yields CDR1 MNHEY and CDR2 SMNVEV (reference sequence). V lost 0 bases and J 14 bases, leaving 22 bases between the germline ends. This CDR3 has 16 amino acids. The CDR3 nucleotides are TGTGCCAGCAGTTTATCCCGGGCCGGACTCCCAGAAGAGCTGTTTTTT. Amino acids: CASSLSRAGLPEELFF.

The chain links TRBV4-3 to TRBJ2-7; D possibly corresponds to TRBD1 (6 bases). The V gene's germline CDR1 is LGHNA and CDR2 YSLEER. CDR3 length: 15 residues. V was shortened by 6 bases and J by 3 bases, with 18 bases between the two germline ends. The CDR3, as DNA: TGCGCCAGCAGACTTAGCCGGGACACCTTCTACGAGCAGTACTTC. It specifies CASRLSRDTFYEQYF.

This clonotype showed up many times. The rearrangement joins TRBV12-3 or TRBV12-4 to TRBJ1-4; D gene ambiguous. Trimming cost V 4 bases and J 14 bases, with 14 bases left between them. The CDR3 has 12 residues. CDR3 in amino acids: CASSSVLPALFF. The DNA of the CDR3 is TGTGCCAGCAGTTCGGTCCTCCCGGCGCTGTTTTTT.

The rearrangement links TRBV10-3 to TRBJ1-6; no clear D gene. This CDR3 contains 14 residues. V lost 1 base and J 5 bases, leaving 6 bases between the germline ends. Germline V gene data show CDR1 as ENHRY and CDR2 as SYGVKD. DNA for the CDR3: TGTGCCATCAGTGAGTGGGGTAATAATTCACCCCTCCACTTT. It is translated as CAISEWGNNSPLHF.